The present T cell receptor beta chain was sequenced within a study of blood T cell repertoires in COVID-19. Overall study context: Donors in the United States, Italy and Spain gave samples during acute or convalescent COVID-19. PBMCs, B-cell-depleted T cells, or T cells provided the cDNA or gDNA that made up the material.

Trimming cost V 5 bases and J 5 bases, with 18 bases left between them. In germline, CDR1 is MNHEY, CDR2 SMNVEV (reference sequence). This CDR3 region has 15 residues. How the authors handled the data: Reference gene primer amplification gave estimated nucleated cell counts. The data were produced by immunoSEQ multiplex PCR, yet TCRdb's version contains in-frame clones alone and is incomplete. V, J and clone size are those of that table, while D and trimming were read from the DNA. The sample records 310,000 or so clones, 70% to 90% being singletons. The chain combines TRBV27 with TRBJ2-5; a possible D gene is TRBD2 (6 bases). The source of this sequence is a man in his sixties or seventies with acute or convalescent COVID-19. Sample: peripheral blood. CDR3 DNA: TGTGCCAGCAGTCCCAACCAACTAGCTCCCGAGACCCAGTACTTC. Translated: CASSPNQLAPETQYF.